This TCR beta chain stems from a study of vaccination and CD4 T cells after COVID-19 (dated by TCRdb to 2021 to 2024). Looking at the study overall: Every convalescent patient had a positive nasal swab PCR test for SARS-CoV-2, with mild disease in about 9 patients and severe disease in one. Post-COVID blood samples from convalescent patients were collected a median of around 100 days after diagnosis, with a range of roughly 30 to 170 days. The cultures were stimulated with overlapping spike peptide pools from SARS-CoV-2 and from the common cold coronaviruses HCoV-NL63, HCoV-OC43 and HCoV-229E. In roughly nine COVID-19 convalescent patients and a handful of infection-naive healthy vaccine recipients, the spike-specific CD4+ TCR repertoire before mRNA vaccination was compared with the repertoire after mRNA vaccination. Two doses of either the Pfizer-BioNTech BNT162b2 vaccine (n=8) or the Moderna mRNA-1273 vaccine (n=2) were administered to participants. In the convalescent cohort there were six males and four females, among whom were two Hispanic individuals, seven Caucasians, two Asians and one multiracial person. In control cultures, a CEFX viral epitope pool was used as positive control, an HIV-1 Nef peptide pool was used as negative control, or no peptide was added. The time from the second vaccine dose to post-vaccine blood sampling had a median of 72 days and ranged from about 12 to 250 days. General conclusions and limits of the study: Nearly all vaccine-specific clones in convalescent patients (304 of 307) were mono-reactive for SARS-CoV-2 spike rather than cross-reactive with common cold coronaviruses. Among convalescent patients, a median about 87% of the SARS-CoV-2-reactive clones seen after vaccination appeared only after vaccination, which suggests priming specific to the vaccine. Relatively few convalescent patients were included in the study, and early timepoints after natural infection were not analyzed. An increase in the median number of SARS-CoV-2-reactive clonotypes from around 20 after infection to some 40 after vaccination was observed, but the change was not found to be significant.

This clonotype has a handful of counts. The target of this receptor is not known. The sample holds no much larger clone one base away, and base qualities are not on file. V and J are truncated by 4 bases and 2 bases respectively, leaving an intervening sequence of 13 bases. Looking up the germline V gene yields CDR1 SGHTA and CDR2 FQGNSA. The CDR3 goes from the cysteine to the phenylalanine over 15 residues. Only the CDR3 DNA stays, 45 bases, in frame from base 1. Library method: PCR. DNA from cultured CD4+ T cells was subjected to TCR sequencing with the Oncomine TCR Beta short-read assay at the Johns Hopkins FTIC core. The QIAamp micro DNA kit was used to extract genomic DNA from the cultured CD4+ T cells. The Oncomine TCR Beta libraries from cultured CD4+ T cells were pooled using unique dual indexes and then sequenced on an Illumina iSeq 100. The paper's processing steps were these. Non-productive sequences were removed, and CDR3s that did not start with C, did not end with F or W, or were shorter than 7 amino acids were discarded. Antigen-specific clonotypes were identified with the MANAFEST web application by comparing peptide-stimulated wells with reference and other culture wells. An FDR below 0.05, an odds ratio above 5, and a productive frequency above 0.1% in at least two of three replicate wells were required for clones to be considered positive. A clonotype counted as cross-reactive if it showed significant expansion both in the SARS-CoV-2 spike wells and in at least one common cold coronavirus spike condition. Similarity between CDR3 sequences was evaluated in R version 3.6.1 using Levenshtein distances (stringdist) and unrooted phylogenetic trees (ape). TCRdb cleaned the public reads at Q25 with fastp, built clones with MiXCR and kept in-frame beta chains. Rows with a matching CDR3 protein are joined into one entry that keeps the most common DNA and genes. TCRdb's processing, not the authors', yielded these V and J calls. The sample table shows approximately 10,000 distinct CDR3 sequences, and approximately 60% are seen once. 6% to 8% of the sample goes to the ten largest clones.

The sample's treatment or condition label is to be understood as: roughly 10-day PBMC culture with coronavirus spike peptide pools or control peptides (ViraFEST assay). To expand antigen-specific T cells with peptide pools and then pick out the expanded clonotypes through TCR sequencing, the study relied on the ViraFEST assay. Positive SARS-CoV-2 PCR tests in the convalescent patients dated from March to December 2020, before Alpha, Beta and Delta variants emerged in the United States. Each well held about 2.2 million PBMCs cultured in IMDM containing roughly 5% human AB serum and 10 IU/ml IL-2, with approximately 9.2 ug/ml peptide pools added. Half of the culture medium was replaced with fresh IL-2-containing medium on days 3 and 7. After less than twelve days of culture, CD4+ T cells were isolated by negative selection with the EasySep CD4+ T cell isolation kit. PBMCs were separated from whole blood using Ficoll-Paque Plus gradient centrifugation and then either used fresh or cryopreserved at -140C. Triplicate wells were generally used for each culture condition.

Recombination connected TRBV7-2 to TRBJ2-3, with TRBD1 as a weak D call on 6 bases. The TCR sequence derives from a human donor who had recovered from COVID-19. Sequencing was performed on CD4+ T cells from blood, cultured in vitro. The CDR3 amino acid sequence is: CASSYGQRFTDTQYF. The nucleotide sequence is TGTGCCAGCAGCTACGGACAGCGGTTCACAGATACGCAGTATTTT.